One sample yielded the 24 T cell receptor beta chains listed below, sequenced in a study of cytomegalovirus exposure and HLA in healthy donors (dated by TCRdb to the late 2010s). Libraries were prepared through the immunoSEQ multiplex PCR assay. The multiplex PCR relied on a mix of 60 forward primers for TCR Vbeta segments and 13 reverse primers for TCR Jbeta segments. Drawn from immuneACCESS, this table holds only the in-frame rearrangements with V and J called that TCRdb kept. Clones are partly lost; checked studies trace under half to an unresolved V gene and leave the rest unexplained. This sample's table contains around 120,000 clones. Of the sample, around 4% is held by the ten largest clones. The sample comprised PBMCs. The receptors come from a man aged 18-30 years in good health and CMV-seronegative.

This chain uses TRBV19 with TRBJ2-2; D is undetermined. From germline, CDR1 is LNHDA and CDR2 SQIVND (reference sequence). With 8 bases removed from V and 2 bases from J, the gap between germline ends came to 9 bases. CDR3 length: 13 residues. The CDR3 sequence is CASHTTNTGELFF. The CDR3 DNA is TGTGCCAGTCACACAACAAACACCGGGGAGCTGTTTTTT. Full variable domain (remainder filled in from reference TRBV19 and TRBJ2-2): DGGITQSPKYLFRKEGQNVTLSCEQNLNHDAMYWYRQDPGQGLRLIYYSQIVNDFQKGDIAEGYSVSREKKESFPLTVTSAQKNPTAFYLCASHTTNTGELFFGEGSRLTVL.

The CDR3 DNA reads TGTGCCAGTAGAGCCAGGGGGACTGAAGCTTTCTTT. Amino acids: CASRARGTEAFF. The rearrangement joins TRBV19 to TRBJ1-1, with 7 bases aligning to TRBD1. This CDR3 has 12 residues. Germline CDR1 is LNHDA and CDR2 is SQIVND (reference sequence). V trimming: 6 bases; J trimming: 5 bases; junction bases outside the gene matches: 3.

V usage is TRBV6-5 and J usage is TRBJ2-3, with 8 bases matching TRBD2. The CDR3 is 16 amino acids. Germline loops: CDR1 MNHEY, CDR2 SVGAGI. J lost 6 bases, V lost 4 bases, and 12 bases had no gene match. This CDR3 reads CASSSSGGGRSDTQYF. For the CDR3, the DNA is TGTGCCAGCAGTTCTTCCGGGGGCGGGAGGTCCGATACGCAGTATTTT.

The V and J genes are TRBV7-8 and TRBJ1-2; D call uncertain. Per the germline V gene, CDR1 is SGHVS and CDR2 is FQNEAQ. Trimming stripped 4 bases from V and 3 bases from J, with 15 bases between. The CDR3 extends over 15 amino acids. CDR3 in amino acids: CASSSRFAVDYGYTF. The CDR3 bases are TGTGCCAGCAGCTCCCGATTTGCGGTCGACTATGGCTACACCTTC.

This chain uses TRBV13 with TRBJ2-3; TRBD1 matches 7 bases. The CDR3 has 14 residues. J gave up 1 base and V 4 bases, and 2 bases lay outside the gene matches. Per the germline V gene, CDR1 is PRHDT and CDR2 is FYEKMQ (reference sequence). The CDR3 nucleotides read TGTGCCAGCAGCTCCGGACAGGGCACAGATACGCAGTATTTT. Its translation is CASSSGQGTDTQYF.

The V gene is TRBV9, the J gene TRBJ1-3; the D gene is possibly TRBD1 (5 bases). CDR3 length equals 16 residues. Germline values: CDR1 SGDLS, CDR2 YYNGEE. V lost 0 bases, J lost 2 bases, and 12 bases lay in between. The CDR3 here is CASSVGKGKTGNTIYF. In DNA, the CDR3 is TGTGCCAGCAGCGTAGGAAAGGGGAAGACTGGAAACACCATATATTTT.

CDR3: CASQQPRSYEQYF. The CDR3 DNA follows: TGTGCCAGCCAACAGCCCCGCTCCTACGAGCAGTACTTC. The V and J genes are TRBV6-1 and TRBJ2-7, with D uncertain. Germline V lookup: CDR1 MNHNS, CDR2 SASEGT. V gave up 8 bases and J gave up 0 bases, with 11 bases separating them. The CDR3 runs 13 residues.

The V call is TRBV6-5, the J call TRBJ1-2; D is ambiguous. The CDR3 consists of 15 residues. With 0 bases removed from V and 0 bases from J, the gap between germline ends came to 8 bases. The germline gives CDR1 MNHEY, CDR2 SVGAGI. The CDR3 coding sequence is TGTGCCAGCAGTTACTCGGAGGTTTCTAACTATGGCTACACCTTC. Translated, it gives CASSYSEVSNYGYTF.

The chain carries TRBV5-1 and TRBJ2-3; weak D call: TRBD2 (6 bases). V gave up 3 bases and J gave up 6 bases, with 17 bases separating them. This CDR3 has 15 residues. CDR1 and CDR2 (germline): SGHRS, YFSETQ. In DNA, the CDR3 is TGCGCCAGCAGCTGGCAGGCAGGCCGGGGGGATACGCAGTATTTT. Its protein is CASSWQAGRGDTQYF.

This chain uses TRBV6-5 with TRBJ1-1; D ambiguous. Germline V lookup: CDR1 MNHEY, CDR2 SVGAGI. The CDR3 loop spans 14 amino acids. Trimming took 3 bases from V and 1 from J, leaving 9 bases between them. CDR3 in DNA: TGTGCCAGCAGTTATGCCAGACAGAACACTGAAGCTTTCTTT. Translated: CASSYARQNTEAFF.

The chain is built from TRBV10-1 and TRBJ2-7, with 7 bases fitting TRBD2. The ends lost 3 bases at V and 2 bases at J; junction bases unmatched: 1. CDR1 and CDR2 from the germline V gene are WNHNN and SYGVQD (reference sequence). The CDR3 is 13 amino acids. The CDR3 reads CASSDGLAYEQYF. The CDR3 coding sequence is TGCGCCAGCAGTGACGGACTAGCCTACGAGCAGTACTTC.

The rearrangement joins TRBV13 to TRBJ2-3; 14 bases match TRBD2. CDR3 length: 16 amino acids. Germline trimming cut 5 bases from V and 3 bases from J; bases unmatched to any gene: 4. Germline loops: CDR1 PRHDT, CDR2 FYEKMQ (reference sequence). The CDR3, as DNA: TGTGCCAGCAGCCCCCGGACTAGCGGGAGGACAGATACGCAGTATTTT. Protein: CASSPRTSGRTDTQYF.

The chain joins TRBV10-3 to TRBJ2-1; D remains ambiguous. The V end was cut by 2 bases, the J end by 4 bases, with 6 bases between. The CDR3 length is 13 residues. Per the germline V gene, CDR1 is ENHRY and CDR2 is SYGVKD. The CDR3 DNA is TGTGCCATCAGTGAGGGCAGATACAATGAGCAGTTCTTC. Translating gives CAISEGRYNEQFF.

The rearrangement uses TRBV19 and TRBJ2-3, with a weak D call TRBD2 (6 bases). V was trimmed by 7 bases and J by 6 bases, leaving 17 bases between them. Germline V CDR1 and CDR2: LNHDA, SQIVND (reference sequence). The CDR3 sequence is 14 residues long. The CDR3: CASTSGPTRDTQYF. Here the CDR3 DNA reads TGTGCCAGTACAAGCGGGCCGACACGGGATACGCAGTATTTT.

CDR3 protein: CASRYAGTGPNEQFF. In DNA form, the CDR3 reads TGTGCCAGCAGATACGCCGGGACAGGGCCTAATGAGCAGTTCTTC. The gene calls are TRBV7-9 and TRBJ2-1; 9 nucleotides align to TRBD1. Germline lookup yields CDR1 SEHNR and CDR2 FQNEAQ (reference sequence). The CDR3 has 15 residues. J was trimmed by 7 bases and V by 6 bases; bases with no gene match: 10.

V is TRBV15 and J is TRBJ2-7; TRBD2 agrees at 9 bases. Per germline, CDR1 LNHNV and CDR2 YYDKDF (reference sequence). The CDR3 loop spans 16 amino acids. The V segment lost 3 bases and the J segment 6 bases; nucleotides outside the gene matches: 12. CDR3 amino acids: CATSRSLSREGFEQYF. The CDR3 nucleotides read TGTGCCACCAGCAGGAGTCTCTCGCGGGAGGGATTCGAGCAGTACTTC.

The rearrangement uses TRBV19 and TRBJ1-5; D not certain. Germline CDR1 reads LNHDA; CDR2 reads SQIVND (reference sequence). The germline V and J ends were trimmed by 8 bases and 3 bases, with 14 bases remaining between them. This CDR3 comprises 14 residues. The CDR3 loop reads CASGRTGDNQPQHF. In DNA, the CDR3 is TGTGCCAGTGGGAGGACGGGAGACAATCAGCCCCAGCATTTT.

CDR3 loop: CASQTGNQPQHF. CDR3 coding DNA: TGTGCCAGCCAGACAGGTAATCAGCCCCAGCATTTT. The chain carries TRBV6-5 and TRBJ1-5; maybe TRBD1 (6 bases). V lost 8 bases to trimming and J lost 4 bases, with 9 bases between them. The CDR3 is made up of 12 amino acids. The V gene's germline CDR1 is MNHEY and CDR2 SVGAGI.

As for this clone: Distinct nucleotide sequences in the sample also encode this CDR3. V usage is TRBV27 and J usage is TRBJ1-1, with D hard to call. In germline, CDR1 is MNHEY, CDR2 SMNVEV (reference sequence). The CDR3 has 11 amino acids. Trimming took 2 bases from V and 11 from J, leaving 9 bases between them. CDR3 sequence (DNA): TGTGCCAGCAGTTTAGGGTTGGAGGCTTTCTTT. This translates into CASSLGLEAFF.

The J gene is TRBJ1-1, the V gene TRBV18, with a tentative D call TRBD1 (6 bases). Trimming stripped 2 bases from V and 1 base from J, with 11 bases between. Germline values: CDR1 KGHSH, CDR2 LQKENI. This CDR3 has 15 residues. CDR3 nucleotide sequence: TGTGCCAGCTCACCAAGTAAGGGGGAGAACACTGAAGCTTTCTTT. It encodes CASSPSKGENTEAFF.

The rearrangement joins TRBV9 to TRBJ2-7; a possible D gene is TRBD1 (6 bases). V lost 4 bases and J 7 bases, leaving 12 bases between the germline ends. The CDR3 runs to 12 residues. Per the germline V gene, CDR1 is SGDLS and CDR2 is YYNGEE. The DNA of the CDR3 is TGTGCCAGCAGCTTATCCCAGGGGGAGCAGTACTTC. Encoded protein: CASSLSQGEQYF. Using reference TRBV9 and TRBJ2-7 for the parts outside the CDR3, the full variable domain is DSGVTQTPKHLITATGQRVTLRCSPRSGDLSVYWYQQSLDQGLQFLIQYYNGEERAKGNILERFSAQQFPDLHSELNLSSLELGDSALYFCASSLSQGEQYFGPGTRLTVT.

The J gene is TRBJ1-1, the V gene TRBV7-6; a weak D match, TRBD1 (6 bases). The CDR3 contains 14 residues. Trimming shortened V by 6 bases and J by 4 bases, and 15 bases separated the two germline ends. CDR1 SGHVS and CDR2 FNYEAQ come from the germline V gene. DNA for the CDR3: TGTGCCAGCAGGCTCCGTGGGGGCACCACTGAAGCTTTCTTT. As protein: CASRLRGGTTEAFF. The full variable domain, completed using reference TRBV7-6 and TRBJ1-1, is GAGVSQSPRYKVTKRGQDVALRCDPISGHVSLYWYRQALGQGPEFLTYFNYEAQQDKSGLPNDRFSAERPEGSISTLTIQRTEQRDSAMYRCASRLRGGTTEAFFGQGTRLTVV.

As to this clone: The identical CDR3 is also encoded by other nucleotide sequences in the sample. The chain carries TRBV5-5 and TRBJ1-5; the D gene is possibly TRBD1 (6 bases). The CDR3 extends over 15 amino acids. The germline V and J ends were trimmed by 3 bases and 0 bases, with 10 bases remaining between them. Germline CDR1 reads SGHKS; CDR2 reads YYEKEE (reference sequence). The chain's CDR3 is CASSSQGYSNQPQHF. The CDR3 DNA is TGTGCCAGCAGCTCACAGGGCTATAGCAATCAGCCCCAGCATTTT.

V is TRBV11-2 and J is TRBJ1-3; weak D call: TRBD1 (6 bases). The V end was cut by 1 base, the J end by 3 bases, with 10 bases between. This CDR3 spans 15 amino acids. Germline V gives CDR1 SGHAT, CDR2 FQNNGV. Written as DNA, the CDR3 is TGTGCCAGCAGCTTAGTTACAGGGTTTGGAAACACCATATATTTT. It is translated as CASSLVTGFGNTIYF.